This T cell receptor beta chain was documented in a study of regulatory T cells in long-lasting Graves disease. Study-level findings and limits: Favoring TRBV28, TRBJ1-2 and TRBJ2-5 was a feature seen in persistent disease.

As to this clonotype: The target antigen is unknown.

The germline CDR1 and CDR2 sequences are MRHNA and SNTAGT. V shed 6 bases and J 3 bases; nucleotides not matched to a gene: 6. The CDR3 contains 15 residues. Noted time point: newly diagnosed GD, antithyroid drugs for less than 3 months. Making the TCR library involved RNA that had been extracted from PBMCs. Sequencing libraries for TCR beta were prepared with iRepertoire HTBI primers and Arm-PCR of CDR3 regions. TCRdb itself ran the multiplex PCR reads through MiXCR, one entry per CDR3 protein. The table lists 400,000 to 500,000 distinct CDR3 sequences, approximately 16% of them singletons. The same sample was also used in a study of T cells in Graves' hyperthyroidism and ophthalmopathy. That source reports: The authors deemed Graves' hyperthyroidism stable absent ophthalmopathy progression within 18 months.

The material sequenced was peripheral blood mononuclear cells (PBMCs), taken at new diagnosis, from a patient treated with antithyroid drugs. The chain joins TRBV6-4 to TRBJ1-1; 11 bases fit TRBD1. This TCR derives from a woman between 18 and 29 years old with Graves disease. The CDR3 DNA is TGTGCCAGCAGGCTCAAGGGACAGGGGGACACTGAAGCTTTCTTT. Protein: CASRLKGQGDTEAFF.